This T cell receptor beta chain was retrieved from a study of human T cells and chemical hapten exposure. Study-wide points: PT1 expanded TCR counts and patch test score were linked, and their correlation was positive.

Time point of the sample: patch test 2, 6 weeks after DPC sensitization. As for treatment: therapeutic diphenylcyclopropenone sensitization with weekly scalp DPC. This CDR3 comprises 19 residues. CDR1 and CDR2 (germline): SGHTA, FQGNSA. Trimming shortened V by 0 bases and J by 3 bases, and 24 bases separated the two germline ends. This clonotype was recorded a few times. Its antigen is unidentified. In the authors' workflow: TCRs per sample had a median of around 98,000 and ranged from about 20,000 to 750,000. One entry per CDR3 protein results from TCRdb running MiXCR on the RACE reads. The V and J calls follow TCRdb's processing rather than the paper's. The sample includes roughly 380,000 distinct CDR3 sequences, roughly 6.3% seen only once; the top ten take approximately 5.4%.

The chain employs TRBV7-2 and TRBJ2-7; TRBD1 or TRBD2 may be the D gene (5 bases each). This clonotype was sampled from a woman between 18 and 29 years old with alopecia areata. Some clones in this sample may be carry-over from other donors' samples. The sample here was whole blood, taken in connection with sensitization to the hapten diphenylcyclopropenone (DPC). CDR3 amino acids: CASSLAVRLGGRGDYEQYF. DNA for the CDR3: TGTGCCAGCAGCTTAGCGGTCCGCCTCGGCGGTAGAGGGGACTACGAGCAGTACTTC.